This record looks at one TCR beta chain sequence and its context. Antigen: not known. The sample belongs to a study of stem cell transplantation in POMP-related autoinflammatory disease. Overall study: Before transplant, CD4+ T cells skewed naive and CD8+ proportions were low. DNA chimerism showed 100% graft donor engraftment of neutrophils and platelets through one year. Overall study findings and caveats: PRAID patients trended toward lower TRB diversity and higher clonality in all analyzed T-cell subsets. Patients with PRAID showed a restricted number of unique TRB V-J gene pairings.

The assay was immunoSEQ multiplex PCR, and TCRdb's table has in-frame clones only and misses some. Among approximately 65,000 clones listed, under 95% were seen once. The germline CDR1 and CDR2 sequences are MRHNA and SNTAGT. This CDR3 has 14 residues. V lost 5 bases and J lost 7, with 14 bases in between. The origin of this receptor is a human patient with POMP-related autoinflammation and immune dysregulation (PRAID). Some T cells may arise from the graft donor. Source: CD4+ T cells from PBMCs, taken after stem cell transplantation. This chain links TRBV6-4 with TRBJ2-2; a possible D gene is TRBD1 (5 bases). The CDR3 loop reads CASSYATDVGELFF. As DNA, the CDR3 is TGTGCCAGCAGTTACGCGACAGATGTCGGGGAGCTGTTTTTT.